Each of the 28 T cell receptor beta chains below was sequenced from the same sample in a study of spatial heterogeneity in lung cancer. The time point: sample taken at primary tumor resection. Tumor, nontumor lung or frozen PBMC supplied whole RNA that was sequenced unsorted. TCRdb re-called the 5' RACE reads through MiXCR, storing one row per CDR3 protein. The data contain about 22,000 distinct CDR3 sequences, roughly 4.5% of them singletons. The material sequenced was PBMCs, taken at surgery. These receptors were taken from a male donor with early-stage non-small cell lung cancer.

This clonotype was seen at least ten times. The chain uses TRBV6-6 and TRBJ1-4; 9 positions match TRBD1. After removal of 7 bases from V and 7 bases from J, the junction contained 25 bases not matched to a gene. The CDR3 sequence is 20 residues long. Germline CDR1 MNHNY, CDR2 SVGAGI (reference sequence). The CDR3 protein is CASTRPRGGTGSRSVEKLFF. DNA for the CDR3: TGTGCCAGCACCCGACCAAGGGGAGGGACAGGGTCACGGTCGGTTGAAAAACTGTTTTTT.

The table lists this clonotype with many counts. The chain couples TRBV12-3 or TRBV12-4 to TRBJ1-5, with D uncertain. This CDR3 has 13 amino acids. V shed 5 bases and J shed 6 bases, with 11 bases lying between them. The CDR3 is CASSPLPPQPQHF. CDR3 DNA sequence: TGTGCCAGCAGTCCCTTGCCACCTCAGCCCCAGCATTTT.

Ten or more counts support this clonotype. V is TRBV28 and J is TRBJ1-1; 10 bases are shared with TRBD1. Germline CDR1 is MDHEN and CDR2 is SYDVKM. Trimming cost V 5 bases and J 0 bases; bases outside gene matches: 9. The CDR3 is 17 amino acids. CDR3 amino acids: CASSPSTGTGVNTEAFF. The CDR3 region has the DNA TGTGCCAGCAGTCCCAGTACCGGGACAGGGGTGAACACTGAAGCTTTCTTT.

This clonotype has a count of ten or more. This chain links TRBV5-1 with TRBJ1-3, with D possibly being TRBD1 (5 bases). This CDR3 is 17 amino acids long. With 5 bases removed from V and 0 bases from J, the gap between germline ends came to 18 bases. In germline, CDR1 is SGHRS, CDR2 YFSETQ. DNA of the CDR3: TGCGCCAGCAGAGACTTGGTCGGGGGAGCCTCTGGAAACACCATATATTTT. Amino acids: CASRDLVGGASGNTIYF.

Ten or more counts support this clonotype. The gene calls are TRBV18 and TRBJ2-5; 8 nucleotides line up with TRBD1. Germline V CDR1 and CDR2: KGHSH, LQKENI. The junction had 11 bases not matched to a gene; V was cut back by 6 bases and J by 5 bases. This CDR3 comprises 15 residues. The CDR3, as DNA: TGTGCCAGCTCCCTCGGACAGGGATCGGAGGAGACCCAGTACTTC. It specifies CASSLGQGSEETQYF. The variable domain in full, completed from reference TRBV18 and TRBJ2-5, reads NAGVMQNPRHLVRRRGQEARLRCSPMKGHSHVYWYRQLPEEGLKFMVYLQKENIIDESGMPKERFSAEFPKEGPSILRIQQVVRGDSAAYFCASSLGQGSEETQYFGPGTRLLVL.

At least ten counts were recorded for this clonotype. The rearrangement links TRBV6-6 to TRBJ1-1; D call uncertain. V dropped 2 bases and J dropped 4 bases, with 8 bases sitting between them. The CDR3 covers 13 residues. The V gene's germline CDR1 is MNHNY and CDR2 SVGAGI (reference sequence). The CDR3 nucleotides are TGTGCCAGCAGTTACGAACGCCCCACTGAAGCTTTCTTT. This codes for CASSYERPTEAFF.

This clonotype occurred many times. The chain is built from TRBV18 and TRBJ2-5; either TRBD1 or TRBD2 may fit D (5 bases each). Trimming cost V 1 base and J 4 bases, with 16 bases left between them. The CDR3 has 16 amino acids. Germline loops: CDR1 KGHSH, CDR2 LQKENI. The CDR3 here is CASSPRKGGTLETQYF. For the CDR3, the DNA is TGTGCCAGCTCACCACGAAAGGGTGGGACCCTAGAGACCCAGTACTTC.

This clonotype was seen ten or more times. The chain has TRBV19 and TRBJ2-2; a possible D gene is TRBD1 (5 bases). This CDR3 spans 15 amino acids. Trimming cost V 6 bases and J 1 base, with 12 bases left between them. The germline V gene encodes CDR1 LNHDA and CDR2 SQIVND (reference sequence). In DNA, the CDR3 is TGTGCCAGTAGAACCGACAGCCGGAACACCGGGGAGCTGTTTTTT. This gives the protein CASRTDSRNTGELFF.

This clonotype was seen a handful of times. This chain joins TRBV7-9 and TRBJ2-2; D unclear. V was clipped by 5 bases and J by 7 bases, with 17 bases between them. The CDR3 length is 15 residues. Germline CDR1 reads SEHNR; CDR2 reads FQNEAQ (reference sequence). CDR3 nucleotides: TGTGCCAGCAGCCGCAACGGCCCGCCGGACGGGGAGCTGTTTTTT. The encoded protein is CASSRNGPPDGELFF. Filled out from reference TRBV7-9 and TRBJ2-2, the complete variable domain reads DTGVSQNPRHKITKRGQNVTFRCDPISEHNRLYWYRQTLGQGPEFLTYFQNEAQLEKSRLLSDRFSAERPKGSFSTLEIQRTEQGDSAMYLCASSRNGPPDGELFFGEGSRLTVL.

This clonotype was counted at least ten times. The chain uses TRBV12-3 or TRBV12-4 and TRBJ1-2, with D possibly matching TRBD1 (6 bases). The length of the CDR3 is 12 residues. Trimming cost V 5 bases and J 5 bases, with 9 bases left between them. The CDR3 bases are TGTGCCAGCAGTCCCGGACAGTATGGCTACACCTTC. This translates into CASSPGQYGYTF.

Ten or more counts support this clonotype. The rearrangement uses TRBV5-1 and TRBJ2-7, with D tentatively TRBD1 (6 bases). Germline-derived CDR1 and CDR2 are SGHRS and YFSETQ. There are 15 residues in the CDR3. V lost 3 bases to trimming and J lost 3 bases, with 16 bases between them. The CDR3 is CASSWTAYGVYEQYF. The DNA for the CDR3 is TGCGCCAGCAGCTGGACAGCGTATGGGGTCTACGAGCAGTACTTC.

This clonotype was recorded at least ten times. The V and J genes are TRBV6-5 and TRBJ1-4, with 9 bases matching TRBD1. Germline V lookup: CDR1 MNHEY, CDR2 SVGAGI. V trimming: 0 bases; J trimming: 10 bases; junction bases outside the gene matches: 0. The length of the CDR3 is 13 residues. The CDR3 loop reads CASSYSTGGKLFF. The CDR3 DNA is TGTGCCAGCAGTTACTCGACAGGGGGAAAACTGTTTTTT.

This clonotype showed up many times. The chain links TRBV7-2 to TRBJ2-5, with 12 nucleotides matching TRBD2. Trimming at V came to 6 bases and at J to 3 bases, leaving 5 bases not matched to a gene. CDR3 length: 15 residues. CDR1 SGHTA and CDR2 FQGNSA come from the germline V gene. The CDR3 DNA follows: TGTGCCAGCAGTGCGACTAGCGGGAGTGAAGAGACCCAGTACTTC. This translates into CASSATSGSEETQYF.

A few counts support this clonotype. The chain has TRBV27 and TRBJ2-5; 8 bases are shared with TRBD2. Trimming removed 4 bases from V and 5 bases from J; junction bases left unmatched: 9. This CDR3 comprises 15 residues. Germline CDR1 and CDR2: MNHEY and SMNVEV (reference sequence). CDR3 amino acids: CASSSPGGVRETQYF. CDR3 sequence (DNA): TGTGCCAGCAGTTCCCCCGGGGGGGTTCGGGAGACCCAGTACTTC.

This clonotype came up many times. The V gene is TRBV5-1, the J gene TRBJ2-7; D unresolved. CDR3 length: 13 amino acids. The V gene lost 7 bases and the J gene lost 4 bases, with 15 bases spanning the gap. CDR1 and CDR2 from the germline V gene are SGHRS and YFSETQ. The CDR3: CASRVGSTYEQYF. CDR3 coding DNA: TGCGCCAGCCGGGTAGGCTCAACGTACGAGCAGTACTTC.

This clonotype showed up many times. The CDR3 is CASIWTLLTEAFF. CDR3 DNA sequence: TGTGCCAGCATTTGGACTCTACTCACTGAAGCTTTCTTT. The chain links TRBV2 to TRBJ1-1; D remains unclear. This CDR3 contains 13 residues. V gave up 7 bases and J gave up 4 bases, with 13 bases separating them. The germline CDR1 and CDR2 sequences are SNHLY and FYNNEI.

J is TRBJ1-2 and V is TRBV29-1; 7 nucleotides align to TRBD1. The length of the CDR3 is 12 residues. Per the germline V gene, CDR1 is SQVTM and CDR2 is ANQGSEA. Losses at the gene ends were 7 bases for V and 4 bases for J; bases not matched to a gene: 6. CDR3 protein: CSAGQTIYGYTF. CDR3 DNA: TGCAGCGCGGGACAGACCATCTATGGCTACACCTTC.

This clonotype was seen many times. The chain combines TRBV5-5 with TRBJ2-5; the match to TRBD2 covers 7 bases. The V gene end was trimmed by 0 bases and the J gene end by 5 bases; junction bases not matched to a gene: 7. Germline values: CDR1 SGHKS, CDR2 YYEKEE (reference sequence). The CDR3 covers 15 residues. Here the CDR3 DNA reads TGTGCCAGCAGCTTGGAGAGGACTAGATGGGAGACCCAGTACTTC. Translation gives CASSLERTRWETQYF.

This clonotype appeared many times. The chain links TRBV4-2 to TRBJ1-6, with 7 bases fitting TRBD1. Per germline, CDR1 LGHNA and CDR2 YNFKEQ. The CDR3 contains 16 residues. With 4 bases clipped from V and 4 bases from J, the junction kept 7 bases outside the gene matches. CDR3 sequence reads: CASSRRDSSYNSPLHF. The CDR3 region has the DNA TGTGCCAGCAGCCGCCGGGACAGCTCTTATAATTCACCCCTCCACTTT.

There are many counts of this clonotype. The gene calls are TRBV7-9 and TRBJ2-5; 10 bases align to TRBD1. The CDR3 covers 15 residues. The ends lost 4 bases at V and 4 bases at J; junction bases unmatched: 6. Germline assignment: CDR1 SEHNR and CDR2 FQNEAQ (reference sequence). CDR3 sequence (DNA): TGTGCCAGCAGCTCCGGGACAGGGGAGGGAGAGACCCAGTACTTC. Its translation: CASSSGTGEGETQYF.

This clonotype has ten or more counts. The chain has TRBV7-2 and TRBJ2-7, with TRBD1 identical over 10 bases. Germline CDR1 SGHTA, CDR2 FQGNSA. The ends lost 5 bases at V and 0 bases at J; junction bases unmatched: 7. The CDR3 length is 16 residues. In nucleotides, the CDR3 is TGTGCCAGCAGCGTAAGGACAGGGGGAAGCTCCTACGAGCAGTACTTC. Encoded protein: CASSVRTGGSSYEQYF. The full variable domain, its missing parts supplied by reference TRBV7-2 and TRBJ2-7, is GAGVSQSPSNKVTEKGKDVELRCDPISGHTALYWYRQSLGQGLEFLIYFQGNSAPDKSGLPSDRFSAERTGGSVSTLTIQRTQQEDSAVYLCASSVRTGGSSYEQYFGPGTRLTVT.

This clonotype is medium-sized by share. The rearrangement links TRBV6-2 or TRBV6-3 to TRBJ2-1; TRBD2 matches at 8 bases. Germline V gene sequence: CDR1 MNHEY, CDR2 SVGEGT. The V segment lost 0 bases and the J segment 7 bases; nucleotides outside the gene matches: 5. The CDR3 is made up of 15 amino acids. The CDR3 region is CASSYSAGGMNEQFF. In nucleotides, the CDR3 is TGTGCCAGCAGTTACTCGGCGGGAGGTATGAATGAGCAGTTCTTC.

This clonotype has a count of ten or more. The V and J genes are TRBV5-1 and TRBJ2-5; possibly TRBD1 for D (7 bases). The V end lost 4 bases, the J end lost 1 base, and 20 bases lay between the germline ends. The CDR3 runs 17 residues. From germline, CDR1 is SGHRS and CDR2 YFSETQ. The CDR3 loop is CASSLAGQSLFQETQYF. DNA of the CDR3: TGCGCCAGCAGCCTTGCGGGACAGAGTCTATTCCAAGAGACCCAGTACTTC. The full variable domain, with the rest looked up from reference TRBV5-1 and TRBJ2-5, is KAGVTQTPRYLIKTRGQQVTLSCSPISGHRSVSWYQQTPGQGLQFLFEYFSETQRNKGNFPGRFSGRQFSNSRSEMNVSTLELGDSALYLCASSLAGQSLFQETQYFGPGTRLLVL.

The chain links TRBV12-3 or TRBV12-4 to TRBJ1-4; 8 bases are a match to TRBD1. The V gene end was trimmed by 1 base and the J gene end by 10 bases; junction bases not matched to a gene: 5. The CDR3 has 14 amino acids. CDR3 residues: CASSLGQGAGKLFF. The CDR3 DNA reads TGTGCCAGCAGTTTAGGGCAGGGGGCGGGAAAACTGTTTTTT.

This clonotype was observed at least ten times. This rearrangement joins TRBV11-3 to TRBJ2-7; D unclear. Germline lookup yields CDR1 SGHNT and CDR2 YENEEA. V shed 1 base and J shed 5 bases, with 15 bases lying between them. This CDR3 has 15 residues. CDR3 sequence: CASSLGKARRNEQYF. As DNA, the CDR3 is TGTGCCAGCAGCTTAGGTAAAGCGAGACGGAACGAGCAGTACTTC.

Ten or more counts support this clonotype. V is TRBV9 and J is TRBJ2-3, with D possibly being TRBD2 (6 bases). The CDR3 contains 16 residues. Germline V lookup: CDR1 SGDLS, CDR2 YYNGEE. V lost 0 bases to trimming and J lost 3 bases, with 14 bases between them. The CDR3 DNA reads as TGTGCCAGCAGCGTAGGGGCCACGGCGGGGACAGATACGCAGTATTTT. Amino acid sequence: CASSVGATAGTDTQYF. Complete variable domain (other parts from reference TRBV9 and TRBJ2-3): DSGVTQTPKHLITATGQRVTLRCSPRSGDLSVYWYQQSLDQGLQFLIQYYNGEERAKGNILERFSAQQFPDLHSELNLSSLELGDSALYFCASSVGATAGTDTQYFGPGTRLTVL.

This clonotype appeared many times. V and J are TRBV7-3 and TRBJ2-1, with TRBD2 matching over 12 bases. The trim removed 4 bases at V and 10 bases at J, leaving 5 bases unmatched. CDR1 SGHTA and CDR2 FQGTGA come from the germline V gene. The CDR3 has 14 residues. CDR3 sequence reads: CASSSLAGGREQFF. The CDR3 DNA reads TGTGCCAGCAGCTCTCTAGCGGGGGGGCGCGAGCAGTTCTTC.

This clonotype was seen repeatedly, ten times or more. The chain employs TRBV7-2 and TRBJ2-1, with 10 bases that match TRBD1. The ends lost 7 bases at V and 5 bases at J; junction bases unmatched: 14. Germline loops: CDR1 SGHTA, CDR2 FQGNSA. The CDR3 is 17 residues long. CDR3 nucleotide sequence: TGTGCCAGCACCACACTAAGGGGGACAGGGGCCCACAATGAGCAGTTCTTC. It is translated as CASTTLRGTGAHNEQFF.